The rows below give T cell receptor beta chains drawn from one sample of a study of STAT5B mutations in CD4+ large granular lymphocyte leukemia. The protocol was immunoSEQ multiplex PCR, while the TCRdb copy is restricted to in-frame clones and leaves out a portion. The profile shows 20,000 to 25,000 clones, 70% to 75% of them singletons. Sample: CD4+ T cells from blood buffy coats. These TCRs come from a human donor in good health. Each CDR3 is given with its conserved first and last residue. Fields, in order: J gene, CDR3 length, V gene, clone size, D gene, CDR3 protein, CDR3 DNA. A D gene is named only where the DNA matches it firmly. Only part of the rows carry a size: once, few, many, or a class if the clone is expanded.

TRBJ2-2 | 13 | TRBV2 | . | . | CASSDSLPRELFF | TGTGCCAGCAGTGACAGCCTGCCGCGGGAGCTGTTTTTT
TRBJ2-5 | 16 | TRBV7-2 | . | TRBD1 | CASSLGLGQFQETQYF | TGTGCCAGCAGCTTAGGCCTGGGACAGTTCCAAGAGACCCAGTACTTC
TRBJ2-5 | 16 | TRBV4-1 | . | TRBD1 | CASSQDGTGGLETQYF | TGCGCCAGCAGCCAAGATGGAACAGGGGGCTTGGAGACCCAGTACTTC
TRBJ2-6 | 16 | TRBV4-1 | . | . | CTSSQGAKVGANVLTF | TGCACCAGCAGCCAAGGCGCCAAGGTTGGGGCCAACGTCCTGACTTTC
TRBJ2-7 | 13 | TRBV5-6 | . | TRBD1 | CASSWKDRHEQYF | TGTGCCAGCAGCTGGAAGGACAGGCACGAGCAGTACTTC
TRBJ2-7 | 14 | TRBV5-1 | . | . | CASSLEDPAYEQYF | TGCGCCAGCAGCTTGGAGGATCCAGCCTACGAGCAGTACTTC
TRBJ2-2 | 14 | TRBV25-1 | . | TRBD2 | CASSESGGIGELFF | TGTGCCAGCAGTGAGTCGGGGGGGATCGGGGAGCTGTTTTTT
TRBJ2-1 | 14 | TRBV29-1 | . | . | CSVGKGETINEQFF | TGCAGCGTTGGGAAGGGGGAAACAATCAATGAGCAGTTCTTC
TRBJ1-1 | 15 | TRBV5-1 | few | . | CASSLGGVMNTEAFF | TGCGCCAGCAGCTTGGGTGGAGTTATGAACACTGAAGCTTTCTTT
TRBJ2-7 | 17 | TRBV5-6 | . | TRBD2 | CASSLVGSGRILHEQYF | TGTGCCAGCAGCTTGGTTGGTAGCGGGAGAATTCTCCACGAGCAGTACTTC
TRBJ2-5 | 15 | TRBV29-1 | . | TRBD1 | CSAAAGTGAGETQYF | TGCAGCGCGGCTGCCGGGACAGGGGCTGGAGAGACCCAGTACTTC
TRBJ2-5 | 13 | TRBV14 | . | . | CASSQAGTETQYF | TGTGCCAGCAGCCAAGCAGGGACGGAGACCCAGTACTTC
TRBJ2-7 | 16 | TRBV12-5 | once | TRBD2 | CASGPPGLADYYEQYF | TGTGCTAGTGGCCCCCCGGGACTAGCGGATTACTACGAGCAGTACTTC
TRBJ2-3 | 13 | TRBV7-8 | . | . | CASSLVGTDTQYF | TGTGCCAGCAGCTTAGTTGGCACAGATACGCAGTATTTT
TRBJ2-7 | 16 | TRBV6-4 | . | . | CASSAPLGSYSYEQYF | TGTGCCAGCAGTGCCCCGCTGGGGTCCTACTCCTACGAGCAGTACTTC
TRBJ2-1 | 14 | TRBV29-1 | . | TRBD2 | CSGQSGTSGSEQFF | TGCAGCGGCCAGTCCGGGACTAGCGGGAGTGAGCAGTTCTTC
TRBJ1-6 | 13 | TRBV29-1 | . | . | CSVREGGNSPLHF | TGCAGCGTCCGGGAGGGGGGTAATTCACCCCTCCACTTT
TRBJ1-4 | 11 | TRBV28 | few | . | CASVGGEKLFF | TGTGCCAGCGTAGGAGGGGAAAAACTGTTTTTT
TRBJ1-5 | 16 | TRBV18 | . | TRBD1 | CASSSLDRGGTQPQHF | TGTGCCAGCTCATCCTTGGACAGGGGTGGTACTCAGCCCCAGCATTTT
TRBJ2-1 | 14 | TRBV5-1 | . | TRBD2 | CASSRTSGSDEQFF | TGCGCCAGCAGCAGGACTAGCGGTTCCGATGAGCAGTTCTTC
TRBJ1-4 | 15 | TRBV7-2 | . | TRBD1 | CASSLEGQGYEKLFF | TGTGCCAGCAGCTTAGAGGGACAGGGGTATGAAAAACTGTTTTTT
TRBJ2-1 | 15 | TRBV2 | . | . | CASKEDQSSYNEQFF | TGTGCCAGTAAAGAGGACCAGAGCTCCTACAATGAGCAGTTCTTC
TRBJ2-7 | 15 | TRBV5-1 | . | TRBD1 | CASSETGGRRPEQYF | TGCGCCAGCAGCGAGACAGGGGGCCGAAGGCCCGAGCAGTACTTC
TRBJ2-1 | 13 | TRBV6-1 | few | . | CASSGRARNEQFF | TGTGCCAGCAGTGGGAGGGCCAGGAATGAGCAGTTCTTC
TRBJ2-3 | 19 | TRBV7-8 | . | . | CASSISGQGGGTLGVTQYF | TGTGCCAGCAGCATTTCCGGCCAAGGAGGGGGCACCTTAGGGGTTACGCAGTATTTT
TRBJ1-1 | 15 | TRBV4-3 | once | . | CASSQYKGGASTAFF | TGCGCCAGCAGCCAGTATAAGGGGGGCGCATCTACGGCTTTCTTT
TRBJ2-7 | 11 | TRBV11-3 | . | TRBD1 | CASSLRDSQYF | TGTGCCAGCAGCCTCCGGGACAGCCAATACTTC
TRBJ2-7 | 12 | TRBV28 | . | . | CASSLGMPEQYF | TGTGCCAGCAGTTTGGGGATGCCCGAGCAGTACTTC
TRBJ1-6 | 15 | TRBV4-3 | . | . | CASSHDRIYNSPLHF | TGCGCCAGCAGCCATGACAGGATCTATAATTCACCCCTCCACTTT
TRBJ1-1 | 11 | TRBV7-9 | once | . | CASGLNTEAFF | TGTGCCAGCGGATTGAACACTGAAGCTTTCTTT
TRBJ2-7 | 15 | TRBV5-5 | . | . | CASSLEGGLGYEQYF | TGTGCCAGCAGCTTGGAAGGTGGGCTGGGCTACGAGCAGTACTTC
TRBJ2-2 | 18 | TRBV7-9 | . | . | CASSLVGGRGIGTGELFF | TGTGCCAGCAGCTTAGTCGGAGGGAGAGGGATAGGCACCGGGGAGCTGTTTTTT
TRBJ1-6 | 16 | TRBV5-5 | . | . | CASSWGPNPNNSPLHF | TGTGCCAGCAGCTGGGGACCGAACCCCAATAATTCACCCCTCCACTTT
TRBJ1-4 | 14 | TRBV6-1 | . | . | CASSDPNKNEKLFF | TGTGCCAGCAGTGACCCGAATAAAAATGAAAAACTGTTTTTT
TRBJ1-2 | 12 | TRBV7-6 | . | . | CASSLGDYGYTF | TGTGCCAGCAGCTTAGGTGACTATGGCTACACCTTC
TRBJ2-1 | 15 | TRBV6-6 | . | TRBD2 | CASSPVAGGTNEQFF | TGTGCCAGCAGCCCCGTTGCGGGAGGAACCAATGAGCAGTTCTTC
TRBJ2-3 | 16 | TRBV7-9 | . | . | CASSLGPGRSTDTQYF | TGTGCCAGCAGCTTGGGCCCGGGACGGAGCACAGATACGCAGTATTTT
TRBJ2-2 | 14 | TRBV5-1 | . | TRBD2 | CASRRGLDTGELFF | TGCGCCAGCAGGCGGGGGTTAGATACCGGGGAGCTGTTTTTT
TRBJ2-3 | 12 | TRBV7-9 | . | . | CASSFMTDTQYF | TGTGCCAGCAGCTTTATGACAGATACGCAGTATTTT
TRBJ2-7 | 12 | TRBV25-1 | . | . | CASSDPPNEQYF | TGTGCCAGCAGTGATCCCCCTAACGAGCAGTACTTC
TRBJ2-7 | 15 | TRBV2 | . | . | CASSEARGFSYEQYF | TGTGCCAGCAGTGAGGCCAGGGGCTTCTCCTACGAGCAGTACTTC
TRBJ2-1 | 12 | TRBV28 | . | TRBD2 | CASTWEGSEQFF | TGTGCCAGCACGTGGGAGGGGAGTGAGCAGTTCTTC